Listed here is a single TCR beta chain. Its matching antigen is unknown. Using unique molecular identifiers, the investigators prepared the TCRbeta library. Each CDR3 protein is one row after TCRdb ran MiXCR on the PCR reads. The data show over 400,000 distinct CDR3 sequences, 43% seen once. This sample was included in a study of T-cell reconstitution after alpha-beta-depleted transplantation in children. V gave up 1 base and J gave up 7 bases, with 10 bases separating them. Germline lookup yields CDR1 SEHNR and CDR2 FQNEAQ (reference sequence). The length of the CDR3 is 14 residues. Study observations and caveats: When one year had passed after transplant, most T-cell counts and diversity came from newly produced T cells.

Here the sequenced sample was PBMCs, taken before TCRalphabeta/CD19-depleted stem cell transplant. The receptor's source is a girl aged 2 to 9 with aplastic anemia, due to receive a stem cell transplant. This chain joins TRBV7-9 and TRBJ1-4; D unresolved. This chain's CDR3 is CASSLEGNVEKLFF. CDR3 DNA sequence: TGTGCCAGCAGCTTAGAGGGTAACGTTGAAAAACTGTTTTTT.